This TCR beta chain appears in the sequencing data of a study of blood T cell repertoires in COVID-19. Sequencing used immunoSEQ multiplex PCR; TCRdb keeps in-frame clones, though not all of them. The sample records 400,000 or so clones, roughly nine tenths being singletons. The CDR3 is 15 amino acids. The V segment lost 3 bases and the J segment 5 bases; nucleotides outside the gene matches: 5. Germline lookup yields CDR1 LNHDA and CDR2 SQIVND (reference sequence). This clonotype was sampled from a man aged 25 to 45 who had recovered from COVID-19. Specimen: PBMCs or T cells enriched from blood (not recorded which). The V call is TRBV19, the J call TRBJ2-5, with 11 nucleotides matching TRBD2. CDR3: CASSITSGSDETQYF. The CDR3 coding sequence is TGTGCCAGTAGTATCACTAGCGGGAGTGATGAGACCCAGTACTTC.